Presented here are 11 T cell receptor beta chains from one specimen sequenced in a study of T cell responses to AZD1222 COVID-19 vaccine. Sequenced by immunoSEQ multiplex PCR; TCRdb stores in-frame clones only, minus some. Counted here are 200,000 or so clones, about 93% occurring once; the ten biggest clones make up approximately 1%. The sample in question was peripheral blood, obtained on day 0 of MenACWY control vaccination. The receptors here all came from an adult in good health.

This chain connects TRBV5-1 to TRBJ1-2; 7 bases match TRBD1. The junction had 17 bases not matched to a gene; V was cut back by 7 bases and J by 8 bases. From germline, CDR1 is SGHRS and CDR2 YFSETQ. This CDR3 comprises 15 residues. The CDR3 reads CASHVGTGDLGGYTF. The CDR3 region has the DNA TGCGCCAGCCACGTGGGAACAGGGGATTTGGGAGGCTACACCTTC.

J is TRBJ2-7 and V is TRBV7-8, with D hard to call. With 0 bases removed from V and 6 bases from J, the gap between germline ends came to 9 bases. Germline loops: CDR1 SGHVS, CDR2 FQNEAQ. This CDR3 has 13 residues. The CDR3 sequence: CASSLAGIGEQYF. The CDR3 nucleotides are TGTGCCAGCAGCTTAGCTGGAATCGGCGAGCAGTACTTC.

The chain is built from TRBV3-1 (or the pseudogene TRBV3-2) and TRBJ1-1; D might be TRBD1 (5 bases). The CDR3 is made up of 13 amino acids. CDR1 is LGHDT and CDR2 is YNNKEL in the germline V gene (reference sequence). V dropped 6 bases and J dropped 8 bases, with 16 bases sitting between them. The chain's CDR3 is CASRGPEGQEAFF. For the CDR3, the DNA is TGTGCCAGCAGGGGGCCCGAGGGGCAAGAAGCTTTCTTT.

CDR3 nucleotide sequence: TGCGCCAGCAGCTTGGGCAGTAACTATGGCTACACCTTC. Encoded protein: CASSLGSNYGYTF. This chain connects TRBV5-1 to TRBJ1-2, with no clear D. CDR3 length equals 13 residues. V shed 0 bases and J shed 1 base, with 4 bases lying between them. Germline V gives CDR1 SGHRS, CDR2 YFSETQ.

The gene calls are TRBV6-5 and TRBJ1-1; 7 positions match TRBD1. The V segment lost 2 bases and the J segment 1 base; nucleotides outside the gene matches: 1. Germline V gene sequence: CDR1 MNHEY, CDR2 SVGAGI. This CDR3 spans 14 amino acids. CDR3 in DNA: TGTGCCAGCAGTTACGGGACAGCGAACACTGAAGCTTTCTTT. Encoded protein: CASSYGTANTEAFF.

The chain links TRBV19 to TRBJ1-5, with 10 nucleotides matching TRBD1. Germline V gene sequence: CDR1 LNHDA, CDR2 SQIVND (reference sequence). The junction had 15 bases not matched to a gene; V was cut back by 7 bases and J by 0 bases. This CDR3 has 19 residues. CDR3 sequence (DNA): TGTGCCAGTACCCCGTTCAGGACAGGGGGTCGAGGTAGCAATCAGCCCCAGCATTTT. Amino acids: CASTPFRTGGRGSNQPQHF.

This clone was seen once. The J gene is TRBJ1-1, the V gene TRBV28; D unresolved. The V and J ends lost 3 bases and 5 bases respectively, with 16 bases between them. Per germline, CDR1 MDHEN and CDR2 SYDVKM. The CDR3 sequence is 15 residues long. CDR3 DNA sequence: TGTGCCAGCAGTTTTGGGATTCGCAGGCCTACTGAAGCTTTCTTT. Encoded protein: CASSFGIRRPTEAFF.

This clone has just one count. The CDR3, as DNA: TGTGCCAGCAGTTACGCGGAAGGAAACACCATATATTTT. Protein product: CASSYAEGNTIYF. This chain links TRBV6-6 with TRBJ1-3; no clear D gene. Germline CDR1 and CDR2: MNHNY and SVGAGI (reference sequence). This CDR3 region has 13 residues. V was pared by 2 bases and J by 4 bases, with 6 bases between.

The chain uses TRBV30 and TRBJ1-2; 7 nucleotides line up with TRBD1. V shed 2 bases and J 8 bases; nucleotides not matched to a gene: 8. This CDR3 comprises 13 residues. Germline V lookup: CDR1 GTSNPN, CDR2 SVGIG (reference sequence). CDR3 sequence: CAWSTATGAGYTF. CDR3 nucleotides: TGTGCCTGGAGTACAGCTACAGGGGCGGGCTACACCTTC.

The chain combines TRBV12-3 or TRBV12-4 with TRBJ1-5; the D is unclear. The CDR3 extends over 12 amino acids. V lost 3 bases to trimming and J lost 15 bases, with 15 bases between them. The CDR3 is CASSLGWQFTHF. The CDR3 DNA reads as TGTGCCAGCAGTTTGGGTTGGCAGTTTACGCATTTT.

Many counts were recorded for this clone. This chain joins TRBV13 and TRBJ2-3; 7 bases align to TRBD1. Looked up from germline, CDR1 is PRHDT and CDR2 is FYEKMQ (reference sequence). The CDR3 loop spans 16 amino acids. With V trimmed by 5 bases and J by 5 bases, 13 bases remained unmatched. The CDR3 DNA sequence: TGTGCCAGCAGCCCGACTTACCGGGACAGACAAGATACGCAGTATTTT. Translating it yields CASSPTYRDRQDTQYF.